Listed below are T cell receptor beta chains from one sample, sequenced in a study of T cell responses to AZD1222 COVID-19 vaccine. The protocol was immunoSEQ multiplex PCR, while the TCRdb copy is restricted to in-frame clones and leaves out a portion. The sample yields tens of thousands of clones, 85% seen once. The material sequenced was peripheral blood, taken on day 0 of AZD1222 vaccination. All receptors derive from an adult in good health. The CDR3 runs from the conserved cysteine through the conserved F or W. The listing skips clone size in some rows; elsewhere it reads once, few, many or a size class.

abundance: -; v_gene: TRBV10-1; CDR3aa: CASIALGTGGHNSPLHF
abundance: -; v_gene: TRBV5-5; CDR3aa: CASSFWDRYTF
abundance: -; v_gene: TRBV5-1; CDR3aa: CASSQGTAYEQYF
abundance: -; v_gene: TRBV12-5; CDR3aa: CASAPGQGITEAFF
abundance: -; v_gene: TRBV9; CDR3aa: CASSVAIGAPLHF
abundance: once; v_gene: TRBV6-5; CDR3aa: CASKEGALNTEAFF
abundance: -; v_gene: TRBV18; CDR3aa: CASSAQGKSSNQPQHF
abundance: -; v_gene: TRBV5-1; CDR3aa: CASSLDGGFYEQYF
abundance: -; v_gene: TRBV29-1; CDR3aa: CSVVPQGRYYGYTF
abundance: -; v_gene: TRBV7-3; CDR3aa: CASSFSGGDYNEQFF
abundance: -; v_gene: TRBV7-9; CDR3aa: CASSLGGEKLFF
abundance: -; v_gene: TRBV7-9; CDR3aa: CASSHIAGGLKNEQFF
abundance: once; v_gene: TRBV7-3; CDR3aa: CASSLDRGGRSYEQYF
abundance: -; v_gene: TRBV19; CDR3aa: CASSRTGGFYGYTF
abundance: -; v_gene: TRBV20-1; CDR3aa: CSASVGETQYF
abundance: -; v_gene: TRBV13; CDR3aa: CASSFRVGDEQFF
abundance: -; v_gene: TRBV9; CDR3aa: CASSPGTAQESPLHF
abundance: -; v_gene: TRBV19; CDR3aa: CASSISQFTEAFF